A single sample gave rise to the 30 T cell receptor beta chains below, sequenced in a study of CD8 T cells in ankylosing spondylitis. Via MiXCR, TCRdb re-called the 5' RACE reads, giving one row per CDR3 protein. The data contain roughly 490,000 distinct CDR3 sequences, approximately 5.3% of them singletons. Study-level points and caveats: One TCR beta motif, made up of eight or nine highly homologous variants, appeared characteristic of ankylosing spondylitis blood.

Their antigens remain unidentified. Material: blood, either unsorted or a sorted T cell fraction (not recorded which). These receptor sequences come from a male donor with ankylosing spondylitis.

This chain links TRBV20-1 with TRBJ2-3; perhaps D is TRBD1 or TRBD2 (5 bases each). V shed 7 bases and J shed 2 bases, with 13 bases lying between them. This CDR3 region has 13 residues. The germline V gene encodes CDR1 DFQATT and CDR2 SNEGSKA (reference sequence). This chain's CDR3 is CSGGRENTDTQYF. The CDR3 coding sequence is TGCAGTGGGGGCAGGGAGAACACAGATACGCAGTATTTT.

The chain combines TRBV3-1 with TRBJ1-1, with 7 bases aligning to TRBD1. Germline values: CDR1 LGHDT, CDR2 YNNKEL (reference sequence). This CDR3 spans 15 amino acids. V gave up 10 bases and J gave up 11 bases; unmatched junction bases: 22. DNA of the CDR3: TGTGCCACCACCCCGAGGGGGCGGGACAGAGGATCGGCTTTCTTT. Its protein product is CATTPRGRDRGSAFF.

There are many counts of this clonotype. The rearrangement uses TRBV24-1 and TRBJ2-5; D is uncertain. This CDR3 region has 13 residues. In germline, CDR1 is KGHDR, CDR2 SFDVKD. Trimming stripped 1 base from V and 0 bases from J, with 2 bases between. The CDR3 protein is CATSDFDQETQYF. CDR3 coding DNA: TGTGCCACCAGTGATTTCGACCAAGAGACCCAGTACTTC.

This clonotype was seen repeatedly, ten times or more. This sequence joins TRBV27 and TRBJ1-6; D is undetermined. The CDR3 has 13 amino acids. Germline V gives CDR1 MNHEY, CDR2 SMNVEV (reference sequence). V gave up 5 bases and J gave up 12 bases, with 14 bases separating them. This CDR3 reads CASSPDGLQPLHF. For the CDR3, the DNA is TGTGCCAGCAGTCCCGACGGGCTTCAACCCCTCCACTTT.

This clonotype appeared many times. V gene TRBV27 combines with J gene TRBJ2-2, with D possibly TRBD2 on 5 matching bases. V was trimmed by 1 base and J by 4 bases, leaving 10 bases between them. Germline CDR1 MNHEY, CDR2 SMNVEV (reference sequence). This CDR3 has 15 amino acids. This CDR3 reads CASSLFAGSTGELFF. In DNA, the CDR3 is TGTGCCAGCAGTTTATTCGCGGGTTCCACCGGGGAGCTGTTTTTT.

This clonotype was detected many times. The CDR3 nucleotides read TGCAGTTTCCTCCCATCGTCTCAAGAGACCCAGTACTTC. This codes for CSFLPSSQETQYF. The chain couples TRBV20-1 to TRBJ2-5, with no clear D. V gave up 8 bases and J gave up 2 bases, with 15 bases separating them. CDR1 DFQATT and CDR2 SNEGSKA come from the germline V gene (reference sequence). The CDR3 has 13 amino acids.

There are many counts of this clonotype. The gene calls are TRBV29-1 and TRBJ2-7; 10 nucleotides align to TRBD1. The CDR3 is 13 amino acids. Germline V lookup: CDR1 SQVTM, CDR2 ANQGSEA. With 6 bases clipped from V and 1 base from J, the junction kept 3 bases outside the gene matches. The CDR3 protein is CSVWTGGSYEQYF. For the CDR3, the DNA is TGCAGCGTCTGGACAGGGGGGTCCTACGAGCAGTACTTC.

This clonotype was seen ten or more times. V usage is TRBV11-2 and J usage is TRBJ2-5, with D tentatively TRBD1 or TRBD2 (6 bases each). Between the trimmed V and J ends, which lost 0 bases and 4 bases, there was a span of 12 bases. CDR1 is SGHAT and CDR2 is FQNNGV in the germline V gene. There are 15 residues in the CDR3. This CDR3 is CASSLDWGAGETQYF. Here the CDR3 DNA reads TGTGCCAGCAGCTTAGATTGGGGGGCCGGAGAGACCCAGTACTTC.

This clonotype was observed at least ten times. The chain is built from TRBV7-2 and TRBJ1-5; D is unclear. V was trimmed by 5 bases and J by 6 bases, leaving 23 bases between them. The CDR3 is 17 amino acids. Per the germline V gene, CDR1 is SGHTA and CDR2 is FQGNSA. The CDR3 spells CASSPDFTRGRGQPQHF. CDR3 coding DNA: TGTGCCAGCAGCCCGGACTTCACACGAGGGAGAGGTCAGCCCCAGCATTTT.

The rearrangement links TRBV5-5 to TRBJ2-5; D possibly matches TRBD1 or TRBD2 (5 bases each). Looked up from germline, CDR1 is SGHKS and CDR2 is YYEKEE (reference sequence). Deletions cut 4 bases from V and 1 base from J, with 14 bases between. The CDR3 runs to 15 residues. CDR3 coding DNA: TGTGCCAGCAGCCAAAATACCGGGACCCAAGAGACCCAGTACTTC. This codes for CASSQNTGTQETQYF. The whole variable domain, remainder taken from reference TRBV5-5 and TRBJ2-5, is DAGVTQSPTHLIKTRGQQVTLRCSPISGHKSVSWYQQVLGQGPQFIFQYYEKEERGRGNFPDRFSARQFPNYSSELNVNALLLGDSALYLCASSQNTGTQETQYFGPGTRLLVL.

At least ten counts were recorded for this clonotype. The chain is built from TRBV7-2 and TRBJ1-5, with D unclear. Germline loops: CDR1 SGHTA, CDR2 FQGNSA. The CDR3 is 14 residues long. Deletions cut 3 bases from V and 6 bases from J, with 12 bases between. The CDR3 is CASSFLGGSQPQHF. CDR3 sequence (DNA): TGTGCCAGCAGCTTCTTAGGTGGGTCTCAGCCCCAGCATTTT.

This chain links TRBV9 with TRBJ1-1; D perhaps matches TRBD1 (6 bases). V was clipped by 0 bases and J by 4 bases, with 10 bases between them. Germline CDR1 is SGDLS and CDR2 is YYNGEE. The CDR3 consists of 14 residues. CDR3 DNA sequence: TGTGCCAGCAGCGTAGACAGGGTGGGCACTGAAGCTTTCTTT. Translated, it gives CASSVDRVGTEAFF. The full variable domain, completed using reference TRBV9 and TRBJ1-1, is DSGVTQTPKHLITATGQRVTLRCSPRSGDLSVYWYQQSLDQGLQFLIQYYNGEERAKGNILERFSAQQFPDLHSELNLSSLELGDSALYFCASSVDRVGTEAFFGQGTRLTVV.

A note on this clonotype: A much more abundant neighbour one base away suggests this may be a read error. The chain employs TRBV6-6 and TRBJ2-5; no clear D gene. The CDR3 is 12 amino acids. Trimming removed 2 bases at V and 7 bases at J, with 8 bases between. Germline values: CDR1 MNHNY, CDR2 SVGAGI (reference sequence). CDR3 bases: TGTGCCAGCAGTTACGGGGTTGCGACCCAGTACTTC. Protein product: CASSYGVATQYF.

Ten or more counts support this clonotype. The chain uses TRBV10-3 and TRBJ1-6; D uncertain. V gave up 0 bases and J gave up 11 bases, with 11 bases separating them. Germline CDR1 ENHRY, CDR2 SYGVKD. The CDR3 covers 14 residues. The CDR3 DNA sequence: TGTGCCATCAGTGAGTCCCCGGGTATTCCACCCCTCCACTTT. Translation: CAISESPGIPPLHF.

The V call is TRBV6-4, the J call TRBJ2-7; 14 bases are shared with TRBD2. CDR1 MRHNA and CDR2 SNTAGT come from the germline V gene. The V gene end was trimmed by 5 bases and the J gene end by 3 bases; junction bases not matched to a gene: 15. The CDR3 extends over 19 amino acids. The CDR3 loop is CASSRRLAGGLYPLYEQYF. Written as DNA, the CDR3 is TGTGCCAGCAGTCGGAGACTAGCGGGGGGGCTTTACCCCCTCTACGAGCAGTACTTC.

This clonotype came up many times. The chain employs TRBV18 and TRBJ2-7; 10 bases map to TRBD2. Germline V lookup: CDR1 KGHSH, CDR2 LQKENI. Unmatched junction bases numbered 2, after V lost 0 bases and J lost 3 bases. The CDR3 totals 15 residues. CDR3 coding DNA: TGTGCCAGCTCACCACCTGCTAGCGGGAGCTACGAGCAGTACTTC. Translating gives CASSPPASGSYEQYF.

This clonotype was recorded at least ten times. The J gene is TRBJ2-1, the V gene TRBV24-1; TRBD2 aligns across 9 bases. Per germline, CDR1 KGHDR and CDR2 SFDVKD. This CDR3 is built from 15 residues. After removal of 10 bases from V and 8 bases from J, the junction contained 14 bases not matched to a gene. The CDR3 DNA follows: TGTGCCACAAGTAATAGCGGGGGCGTGTATCATGAGCAGTTCTTC. Translated, it gives CATSNSGGVYHEQFF.

This clonotype was recorded many times. The chain employs TRBV7-2 and TRBJ2-1; unclear D gene. This CDR3 is 14 amino acids long. V dropped 2 bases and J dropped 1 base, with 6 bases sitting between them. The V gene's germline CDR1 is SGHTA and CDR2 FQGNSA. The CDR3 here is CASSLMSSYNEQFF. The CDR3 nucleotides are TGTGCCAGCAGCTTAATGTCTTCCTACAATGAGCAGTTCTTC.

Ten or more counts support this clonotype. This rearrangement joins TRBV28 to TRBJ2-2; D is ambiguous. CDR3 size: 16 residues. Trimming removed 6 bases at V and 4 bases at J, with 18 bases between. CDR1 MDHEN and CDR2 SYDVKM come from the germline V gene. The CDR3 reads CASRPGLSIGTGELFF. CDR3 DNA sequence: TGTGCCAGCAGGCCGGGTCTTAGTATTGGCACCGGGGAGCTGTTTTTT.

This clonotype was counted at least ten times. The chain joins TRBV21-1 to TRBJ2-1. TRBV21-1 is a pseudogene locus. The CDR3 runs to 16 residues. In nucleotides, the CDR3 is TGTGCCAGCAGCAAAGAGAGCAGCCCAGACTACAATGAGCAGTTCTTC. Protein sequence: CASSKESSPDYNEQFF.

This clonotype was recorded many times. The chain has TRBV11-2 and TRBJ2-7; D is perhaps TRBD1 (6 bases). The CDR3 totals 14 residues. The V gene's germline CDR1 is SGHAT and CDR2 FQNNGV. V shed 5 bases and J shed 1 base, with 12 bases lying between them. The chain's CDR3 is CASSPRTASYEQYF. Here the CDR3 DNA reads TGTGCCAGCAGCCCTAGGACAGCTTCCTACGAGCAGTACTTC.

In this sample, this clonotype turned up many times. The chain employs TRBV5-6 and TRBJ2-5; 7 bases are a match to TRBD1. This CDR3 region has 13 residues. The V gene end was trimmed by 5 bases and the J gene end by 5 bases; junction bases not matched to a gene: 6. The germline V gene encodes CDR1 SGHDT and CDR2 YYEEEE. The CDR3 DNA sequence: TGTGCCAGCAGTCCGAGCAGGGGGGAGACCCAGTACTTC. It yields the protein CASSPSRGETQYF.

This clonotype was recorded many times. The chain carries TRBV20-1 and TRBJ1-6; TRBD1 matches 10 bases. V shed 6 bases, J shed 8 bases, and the junction held 10 bases outside the gene matches. Germline CDR1 and CDR2: DFQATT and SNEGSKA (reference sequence). The CDR3 contains 15 residues. The CDR3 DNA reads TGCAGTGCCCCTAAGGGGACAGGGGCGGATTCACCCCTCCACTTT. It yields the protein CSAPKGTGADSPLHF.

This clonotype came up many times. The chain carries TRBV6-5 and TRBJ1-1; tentative D call: TRBD1 (6 bases). This CDR3 is 14 amino acids long. The germline V and J ends were trimmed by 0 bases and 3 bases, with 8 bases remaining between them. Per the germline V gene, CDR1 is MNHEY and CDR2 is SVGAGI. The CDR3 DNA reads TGTGCCAGCAGTTACTCAGGGGGAGACACTGAAGCTTTCTTT. Amino acid sequence: CASSYSGGDTEAFF.

Ten or more counts support this clonotype. The CDR3 DNA reads TGCGCCAGCAGCACGGGGGGCAAGATGACAGATACGCAGTATTTT. It is translated as CASSTGGKMTDTQYF. The chain uses TRBV5-1 and TRBJ2-3; possibly TRBD2 for D (7 bases). V lost 4 bases and J lost 3, with 15 bases in between. The CDR3 has 15 residues. Germline CDR1 and CDR2: SGHRS and YFSETQ. Variable domain in full (rest from reference TRBV5-1 and TRBJ2-3): KAGVTQTPRYLIKTRGQQVTLSCSPISGHRSVSWYQQTPGQGLQFLFEYFSETQRNKGNFPGRFSGRQFSNSRSEMNVSTLELGDSALYLCASSTGGKMTDTQYFGPGTRLTVL.

This clonotype showed up many times. CDR3 in DNA: TGCGCCAGCAGCCAATTTTCACAGGGGGCGGAAAACACTGAAGCTTTCTTT. Its translation is CASSQFSQGAENTEAFF. The chain is built from TRBV4-3 and TRBJ1-1; 9 nucleotides align to TRBD1. In germline, CDR1 is LGHNA, CDR2 YSLEER. CDR3 size: 17 residues. V shed 2 bases, J shed 2 bases, and the junction held 9 bases outside the gene matches.

This clonotype was seen repeatedly, ten times or more. The gene calls are TRBV20-1 and TRBJ2-1; 12 bases are shared with TRBD2. V was pared by 6 bases and J by 13 bases, with 10 bases of the junction left unmatched. From germline, CDR1 is DFQATT and CDR2 SNEGSKA (reference sequence). The CDR3 totals 13 residues. CDR3 sequence (DNA): TGCAGTGCCACTGGGCTAGCGGGGGGGCCTCAGTTCTTC. The encoded protein is CSATGLAGGPQFF.

A few counts support this clonotype. The V and J genes are TRBV4-3 and TRBJ1-2; D is ambiguous. Trimming took 1 base from V and 4 from J, leaving 7 bases between them. The length of the CDR3 is 13 residues. Germline values: CDR1 LGHNA, CDR2 YSLEER. The DNA of the CDR3 is TGCGCCAGCAGCCAAGTGGACGGCTATGGCTACACCTTC. Its translation: CASSQVDGYGYTF.

In this sample, this clonotype turned up many times. V and J are TRBV20-1 and TRBJ2-5; D unclear. This CDR3 comprises 11 residues. Trimming removed 1 base at V and 5 bases at J, with 5 bases between. Per germline, CDR1 DFQATT and CDR2 SNEGSKA (reference sequence). DNA of the CDR3: TGCAGTGCTAGAGTACGGGAGACCCAGTACTTC. The encoded protein is CSARVRETQYF.

This clonotype has a count of ten or more. J is TRBJ2-3 and V is TRBV20-1; possibly TRBD1 for D (6 bases). V shed 5 bases and J shed 0 bases, with 15 bases lying between them. Germline lookup yields CDR1 DFQATT and CDR2 SNEGSKA (reference sequence). The CDR3 is 15 residues long. The DNA for the CDR3 is TGCAGTGCTTCCCACAGGGACCCTAGCACAGATACGCAGTATTTT. Residues: CSASHRDPSTDTQYF.